This TCR beta chain originates from a study of PD-L1 blockade in urothelial cancer (dated by TCRdb to the late 2010s). About the full investigation: All patients started therapy in about 2014 and received atezolizumab 1,200 mg intravenously every 3 weeks. A median of roughly 140,000 T cells and some 90,000 unique TCRs was obtained from blood samples, and a median clonality of approximately 0.08 was observed. An ECOG performance status of 0 or 1 was recorded for the patients, and 0 to 3 prior chemotherapy regimens had been received by the patients. The study was an exploratory multi-omic analysis of somatic, immune and clinical correlates of response to PD-L1 blockade with atezolizumab in urothelial cancer. In the same patients, pretreatment tumors underwent whole exome sequencing and RNA sequencing in addition to TCR sequencing. Durable clinical benefit was achieved by nine patients but not by the remaining 20. Pretreatment tumor samples, along with matched peripheral blood collected serially before and after atezolizumab treatment, underwent TCR sequencing. Pretreatment blood TCR-seq was available for fewer than 30 patients, at least one posttreatment blood collection was obtained for about 25 patients, and tumor TCR-seq was available for about 25 patients. Progression-free survival longer than 6 months counted as durable clinical benefit, and TCR features were additionally tested against both progression-free and overall survival. Blood samples were analyzed at 3 weeks after treatment start (second dose) and at 6 weeks after treatment start. About 90% of the 29 patients were males with bladder-origin urothelial cancer, and about 60% of the roughly 30 reported a prior smoking history.

Each PCR received spiked-in synthetic TCR analog templates so that absolute template abundance could be estimated from read counts. The immunoSEQ assay used bias-controlled V and J gene primers to amplify TCRbeta CDR3 regions from genomic DNA. Sequencing of rearranged TCRbeta segments was performed at approximately 20X coverage. Processing in the source paper ran as follows. Sequencing errors were corrected by clustering, and CDR3s were annotated against IMGT so that V, D and J genes could be assigned. Downstream analyses used only productive TCRbeta rearrangements, leaving out any out-of-frame or stop-codon sequences. Clonality was calculated as one minus the Shannon entropy normalized by the log of the number of unique productive sequences. Clones differing between time points or between blood and tumor were identified using Fisher's exact test with Benjamini-Hochberg correction, with an adjusted p below 0.01 applied as the threshold. TCRdb re-hosts the immuneACCESS table, in-frame sequences only. Its copies lack some clones; in the studies checked, an unresolved V gene accounts for under half of them, and the cause for the rest is not known. The DNA was the basis for D and trimming; V, J and clone size are from that table. The sample yields roughly 32,000 clones; more than 65% were counted once. The ten largest clonotypes hold more than 30% of the sample.

A cohort of 30 or so patients with locally advanced or metastatic urothelial carcinoma, treated at Memorial Sloan Kettering on a trial protocol, was included. Peripheral blood mononuclear cells were collected pretreatment and during treatment, with between 1 and 8 total time points per patient. The Qiagen DNeasy Blood extraction kit was used to purify genomic DNA from total PBMCs and tumor samples. PBMCs were collected pretreatment and during treatment, and were isolated and stored as previously described. The paper as a whole reports these results and caveats: Because the sample size was small (n ≈ 29) and many exploratory analyses were performed, the results are intended to be hypothesis-generating. Improved progression-free and overall survival was found to be associated with pretreatment peripheral blood TCR clonality below the median. At 3 weeks after the start of treatment, tumor-associated TCR clones in peripheral blood had expanded more in patients with durable benefit (n ≈ 24, p = 0.022).

The V end gives up 2 bases and the J end 4 bases, leaving 7 bases in the junction not matched to a gene. CDR1 and CDR2, per the germline V gene, are SGHRS and YFSETQ. Spanning cysteine to phenylalanine, the CDR3 consists of 16 amino acids. Only the CDR3 part of the read is kept: 48 bases, read in frame from the first base. Worth noting for this clone: Its target antigen remains unknown. It has no much larger one-base neighbor in the sample; base qualities were not kept.

The specimen was PBMCs, collected around atezolizumab (anti-PD-L1) treatment. The receptor was derived from a man between 60 and 75 years old with urothelial cancer. This sequence uses TRBV5-1 and TRBJ2-2, with 8 junctional bases fitting TRBD1. CDR3 protein: CASSLGDRSFTGELFF. The DNA sequence follows: TGCGCCAGCAGCTTAGGGGACAGGTCGTTCACCGGGGAGCTGTTTTTT.